This entry describes one T cell receptor beta chain. Original handling: By means of reference gene primer amplification, nucleated cell counts were estimated. The table came from immunoSEQ multiplex PCR; TCRdb's copy has only in-frame clones and leaves some out. The D gene and trimming were derived from the DNA, and the V and J assignments and clone size from that table. The sample gives approximately 200,000 clones, 80% to 90% of which show up once; under 3.5% is in the top ten. Participant age was roughly 18 to 95 years, and participants resided in 24 US areas. Which cohort a participant joined came from the clinical history participants gave. Germline trimming cut 5 bases from V and 9 bases from J; bases unmatched to any gene: 17. The germline V gene encodes CDR1 SGHNT and CDR2 YENEEA. The CDR3 has 16 residues. The data stem from a study of blood T cell repertoires in COVID-19.

The source material was PBMCs or T cells enriched from blood (not recorded which). The TCR comes from a woman younger than 30 in a cohort exposed to, infected with or recovered from COVID-19 (not recorded which). The rearrangement uses TRBV11-3 and TRBJ1-2; the match to TRBD1 covers 8 bases. The CDR3: CASSLNRGDSLRSYTF. The CDR3 nucleotides read TGTGCCAGCAGCCTAAACAGGGGGGACTCCCTGAGGAGCTACACCTTC.